This T cell receptor (beta chain) was recorded in a study of post-analysis software for immune sequencing data. Study-level points and caveats: Comparison of patients with controls showed a handful of TRBV segments more frequent in patients, TRBV5-6, TRBV5-1 and TRBV20-1 among them. Under F measure analysis, samples from one preparation batch co-clustered strongly.

A remark on this clonotype: Its antigen is unidentified.

Incorporated into the TCR beta cDNA libraries were unique molecular identifiers, which served to reduce PCR and sequencing biases. TCRdb reanalysed the PCR reads using MiXCR and keeps one entry per CDR3 protein. Altogether approximately 660,000 distinct CDR3 sequences are present, approximately 60% being singletons, with the ten largest covering about 11%. The CDR3 runs to 16 residues. Germline V lookup: CDR1 SGHDT, CDR2 YYEEEE. With 0 bases clipped from V and 5 bases from J, the junction kept 5 bases outside the gene matches. The clonotype was recovered from a girl between 2 and 10 years old with multiple sclerosis. The rearrangement links TRBV5-6 to TRBJ2-5; 12 nucleotides agree with TRBD1. Specimen: blood. CDR3 loop: CASSLEGTGGIETQYF. CDR3 sequence (DNA): TGTGCCAGCAGCTTGGAGGGGACAGGGGGCATCGAGACCCAGTACTTC. The entire variable domain, with the rest obtained from reference TRBV5-6 and TRBJ2-5, is as follows: DAGVTQSPTHLIKTRGQQVTLRCSPKSGHDTVSWYQQALGQGPQFIFQYYEEEERQRGNFPDRFSGHQFPNYSSELNVNALLLGDSALYLCASSLEGTGGIETQYFGPGTRLLVL.